This entry lists 5 T cell receptor beta chains sequenced from one sample in a study of T-cell memory formation after mild COVID-19. Using its own MiXCR run on the 5' RACE reads, TCRdb lists one record per CDR3 protein. Here the sample spans hundreds of thousands of distinct CDR3 sequences, more than 15% being singletons. The sample taken for sequencing was PBMCs or a T cell subset sorted from them (not recorded which). These receptors were collected from an adult woman who had mild COVID-19 (a few samples of this study predate the infection). Cell type and time point are not known.

The chain employs TRBV6-5 and TRBJ1-4, with TRBD1 matching over 7 bases. From germline, CDR1 is MNHEY and CDR2 SVGAGI. V was clipped by 7 bases and J by 0 bases; unmatched bases: 5. The CDR3 runs 15 residues. This CDR3 is CASKRQGATNEKLFF. DNA of the CDR3: TGTGCCAGCAAACGACAGGGAGCAACTAATGAAAAACTGTTTTTT.

This clonotype occurred a few times. CDR3 nucleotides: TGTGCCAGCAGTTACTCTTCAGGGTTGGAAGGGGCTTTCTTT. Protein: CASSYSSGLEGAFF. This sequence joins TRBV6-6 and TRBJ1-1, with D perhaps matching TRBD1 (5 bases). This CDR3 spans 14 amino acids. In germline, CDR1 is MNHNY, CDR2 SVGAGI (reference sequence). V dropped 0 bases and J dropped 11 bases, with 16 bases sitting between them.

This clonotype was observed a few times. This chain connects TRBV19 to TRBJ2-3; D not certain. The germline V gene encodes CDR1 LNHDA and CDR2 SQIVND (reference sequence). The CDR3 spans 12 residues. Deletions cut 3 bases from V and 7 bases from J, with 8 bases between. CDR3 amino acids: CASSMWGNTQYF. CDR3 in DNA: TGTGCCAGTAGTATGTGGGGTAATACGCAGTATTTT.

The chain combines TRBV12-3 or TRBV12-4 with TRBJ2-5; 9 positions agree with TRBD1. This CDR3 is built from 15 residues. Germline trimming cut 2 bases from V and 5 bases from J; bases unmatched to any gene: 6. The CDR3: CASSLSDRGFETQYF. CDR3 nucleotides: TGTGCCAGCAGTTTATCGGACAGGGGATTTGAGACCCAGTACTTC.

The V and J genes are TRBV12-3 or TRBV12-4 and TRBJ2-1, with 16 bases lining up with TRBD2. The CDR3 contains 16 residues. After removal of 6 bases from V and 8 bases from J, the junction contained 7 bases not matched to a gene. The CDR3 loop reads CASSSGTSGGGDEQFF. In nucleotides, the CDR3 is TGTGCCAGCAGCTCCGGGACTAGCGGGGGGGGAGATGAGCAGTTCTTC.